The 20 T cell receptor beta chains below come from one sample, sequenced in a study of blood T cells in healthy people across ages. A sample-barcoded 5' primer and a J-beta primer mix were used in a second PCR of about 6 to 12 cycles. TCRdb itself ran the 5' RACE reads through MiXCR, one entry per CDR3 protein. The table records 1,800,000 or so distinct CDR3 sequences, approximately 39% of them present only once. The sequencing input was blood. The receptors come from a human donor in good health.

There are a few counts of this clonotype. The chain carries TRBV29-1 and TRBJ2-3; 8 bases line up with TRBD1. Germline values: CDR1 SQVTM, CDR2 ANQGSEA. This CDR3 spans 15 amino acids. V dropped 3 bases and J dropped 0; count of bases not matched to a gene: 5. The CDR3 nucleotides read TGCAGCGTTGACGATCAGGGGGCTAGCACAGATACGCAGTATTTT. Residues: CSVDDQGASTDTQYF.

Only a few counts were recorded for this clonotype. The chain joins TRBV5-5 to TRBJ2-1; 10 bases fit TRBD1. V trimming: 4 bases; J trimming: 2 bases; junction bases outside the gene matches: 6. The CDR3 runs 16 residues. CDR1 and CDR2 from the germline V gene are SGHKS and YYEKEE (reference sequence). Written as DNA, the CDR3 is TGTGCCAGCAGCACGCTGACAGGGGGCACCTACAATGAGCAGTTCTTC. Translating gives CASSTLTGGTYNEQFF.

The chain combines TRBV4-1 with TRBJ1-1; 10 bases line up with TRBD1. Trimming removed 4 bases from V and 1 base from J; junction bases left unmatched: 9. Germline V gives CDR1 MGHRA, CDR2 YSYEKL. This CDR3 has 17 amino acids. The CDR3 bases are TGCGCCAGCAGCCTCATGACAGGGGGCGGAGAGAACACTGAAGCTTTCTTT. Protein sequence: CASSLMTGGGENTEAFF.

This chain connects TRBV12-3 or TRBV12-4 to TRBJ2-7; TRBD1 agrees at 7 bases. The CDR3 has 19 amino acids. V gave up 0 bases and J gave up 0 bases; unmatched junction bases: 14. The CDR3 here is CASSLAPRWGTDTSYEQYF. CDR3 sequence (DNA): TGTGCCAGCAGTTTAGCGCCGAGGTGGGGGACAGACACCTCCTACGAGCAGTACTTC.

The chain joins TRBV28 to TRBJ1-4; possibly TRBD1 for D (5 bases). Looked up from germline, CDR1 is MDHEN and CDR2 is SYDVKM. The CDR3 spans 14 residues. Between the trimmed V and J ends, which lost 6 bases and 7 bases, there was a span of 15 bases. The CDR3 here is CASSLRVRGEKLFF. The CDR3, as DNA: TGTGCCAGCAGCCTCAGGGTCCGGGGTGAAAAACTGTTTTTT.

On this clonotype: Germline and junction disagree at one end, which may indicate a read error. The rearrangement links TRBV12-3 or TRBV12-4 to TRBJ2-3, with D perhaps matching TRBD1 (6 bases). The CDR3 loop spans 15 amino acids. The CDR3 is CASGTSRGGTDTEYF. The DNA of the CDR3 is TGTGCCAGCGGAACCTCAAGAGGGGGAACAGATACGGAGTATTTT.

This clonotype was detected once. The chain has TRBV29-1 and TRBJ2-7, with TRBD1 matching over 9 bases. The junction had 6 bases not matched to a gene; V was cut back by 3 bases and J by 12 bases. This CDR3 has 11 residues. Per germline, CDR1 SQVTM and CDR2 ANQGSEA. The CDR3 region has the DNA TGCAGCGTTGAGACTACAGGGGGCATGTACTTC. As protein: CSVETTGGMYF.

This rearrangement joins TRBV2 to TRBJ2-4, with 7 bases fitting TRBD1. Germline CDR1 and CDR2: SNHLY and FYNNEI. J was trimmed by 7 bases and V by 1 base; bases with no gene match: 4. CDR3 size: 14 residues. In nucleotides, the CDR3 is TGTGCCAGCAGTGAAGGAGGGGGCTCGAACATTCAGTACTTC. Translating gives CASSEGGGSNIQYF.

This clonotype was seen only a few times. The chain carries TRBV29-1 and TRBJ2-5; D might be TRBD1 or TRBD2, each matching 5 bases. V lost 4 bases to trimming and J lost 4 bases, with 22 bases between them. Germline V gives CDR1 SQVTM, CDR2 ANQGSEA. CDR3 size: 16 residues. DNA for the CDR3: TGCAGCGTTGTGGGGGTCCTAGGGCCCCCGGGAGAGACCCAGTACTTC. Encoded protein: CSVVGVLGPPGETQYF.

Only a few counts were recorded for this clonotype. The genes are TRBV5-5 and TRBJ2-6; no clear D gene. The CDR3 runs to 16 residues. Trimming took 4 bases from V and 1 from J, leaving 12 bases between them. Germline CDR1 is SGHKS and CDR2 is YYEKEE (reference sequence). The CDR3 coding sequence is TGTGCCAGCAGCCCCGGACGGTTTTCTGGGGCCAACGTCCTGACTTTC. It is translated as CASSPGRFSGANVLTF.

This rearrangement joins TRBV4-2 to TRBJ2-3; 9 bases are shared with TRBD2. This CDR3 has 16 amino acids. Trimming cost V 3 bases and J 3 bases; bases outside gene matches: 7. CDR1 is LGHNA, CDR2 YNFKEQ, per germline. For the CDR3, the DNA is TGTGCCAGCAGCCAGGCTGTTAGCGGGGGAACAGATACGCAGTATTTT. This translates into CASSQAVSGGTDTQYF.

The V and J genes are TRBV13 and TRBJ1-4; 10 bases match TRBD1. The J segment lost 10 bases and the V segment lost 6 bases, leaving 11 bases of the junction unmatched. This CDR3 spans 15 amino acids. CDR1 is PRHDT, CDR2 FYEKMQ, per germline (reference sequence). The CDR3 DNA sequence: TGTGCCAGCAGTTCACCGGGACAGGGGAGAGGAAAACTGTTTTTT. Protein: CASSSPGQGRGKLFF.

This sequence joins TRBV20-1 and TRBJ2-1; the D is unclear. Between the trimmed V and J ends, which lost 7 bases and 3 bases, there was a span of 13 bases. CDR1 and CDR2 from the germline V gene are DFQATT and SNEGSKA (reference sequence). The CDR3 has 13 amino acids. CDR3 amino acids: CSGRAFLYNEQFF. CDR3 DNA: TGCAGTGGTCGGGCCTTTCTCTACAATGAGCAGTTCTTC.

This chain uses TRBV3-1 with TRBJ2-4; no definite D call. TRBJ2-7 explains the end of the DNA better; the J call may be wrong. In germline, CDR1 is LGHDT, CDR2 YNNKEL (reference sequence). CDR3 length: 12 residues. The CDR3 DNA sequence: TGTGCCAGCAGAGCTTTTTCCTACGAGCAGTACTTC. This translates into CASRAFSYEQYF.

The chain is built from TRBV7-2 and TRBJ2-3, with unresolved D. The germline V gene encodes CDR1 SGHTA and CDR2 FQGNSA. The V gene lost 10 bases and the J gene lost 1 base, with 15 bases spanning the gap. The CDR3 is made up of 14 amino acids. For the CDR3, the DNA is TGTGCCAACCCCCCGAAGGAAGGCACAGATACGCAGTATTTT. It encodes CANPPKEGTDTQYF. Together with reference TRBV7-2 and TRBJ2-3, the CDR3 gives the full variable domain: GAGVSQSPSNKVTEKGKDVELRCDPISGHTALYWYRQSLGQGLEFLIYFQGNSAPDKSGLPSDRFSAERTGGSVSTLTIQRTQQEDSAVYLCANPPKEGTDTQYFGPGTRLTVL.

This clonotype was counted ten times or more. The chain has TRBV20-1 and TRBJ2-2; TRBD2 matches at 7 bases. V lost 3 bases, J lost 2 bases, and 9 bases stayed unmatched. This CDR3 spans 16 amino acids. CDR1 is DFQATT, CDR2 SNEGSKA, per germline (reference sequence). Written as DNA, the CDR3 is TGCAGTGCTAGTGTGATCGGCGGGGGTAACACCGGGGAGCTGTTTTTT. This gives the protein CSASVIGGGNTGELFF.

This chain links TRBV29-1 with TRBJ2-1; D not certain. This CDR3 has 15 amino acids. Trimming pared 5 bases from V and 0 bases from J, leaving 14 bases between. Germline lookup yields CDR1 SQVTM and CDR2 ANQGSEA. CDR3 amino acids: CSVYLPSASYNEQFF. Written as DNA, the CDR3 is TGCAGCGTTTATCTCCCATCGGCCTCCTACAATGAGCAGTTCTTC.

The chain couples TRBV7-2 to TRBJ2-7; perhaps D is TRBD1 or TRBD2 (5 bases each). The V and J ends lost 5 bases and 6 bases respectively, with 20 bases between them. From germline, CDR1 is SGHTA and CDR2 FQGNSA. The CDR3 consists of 15 residues. The CDR3: CASSVGPTRSGEQYF. Written as DNA, the CDR3 is TGTGCCAGCAGCGTGGGACCCACTAGGTCGGGCGAGCAGTACTTC.

The CDR3 loop reads CASSLSTGQKNEQFF. The CDR3 DNA follows: TGCGCCAGCAGTCTCAGCACGGGGCAAAAGAATGAGCAGTTCTTC. This sequence joins TRBV4-1 and TRBJ2-1; either TRBD1 or TRBD2 may supply D (5 bases each). The CDR3 has 15 residues. Deletions cut 6 bases from V and 7 bases from J, with 19 bases between. In germline, CDR1 is MGHRA, CDR2 YSYEKL.

This sequence joins TRBV20-1 and TRBJ1-2; 7 bases map to TRBD1. V gave up 0 bases and J gave up 4 bases; unmatched junction bases: 11. Germline V gene sequence: CDR1 DFQATT, CDR2 SNEGSKA (reference sequence). The CDR3 covers 16 residues. The CDR3 protein is CSARDIQGSLVYGYTF. The CDR3 bases are TGCAGTGCTAGAGATATACAGGGGAGCCTTGTCTATGGCTACACCTTC.